Given below is one T cell receptor (beta chain) in context. This entry comes from a study of Ad26.COV2.S vaccination and SARS-CoV-2 variants. Study context: Donor was assigned to the Ad26.COV2.S arm of trial COV1001. Into the muscle, Ad26.COV2.S was dosed once or twice, 56 days apart.

The CDR3 covers 17 residues. Trimming cost V 1 base and J 0 bases, with 13 bases left between them. Germline lookup yields CDR1 SGHRS and CDR2 YFSETQ. The treatment here: around 19 received Ad26.COV2.S at low or high dose, single or two shots; roughly five received placebo; per-sample allocation not given. Each sample was drawn 63 days after the first injection (of vaccine or placebo). The shot given was an Ad26 vector that makes Wuhan-strain SARS-CoV-2 spike. The data were produced by immunoSEQ multiplex PCR, yet TCRdb's version contains in-frame clones alone and is incomplete. The profile shows roughly 350,000 clones, about nine tenths of them singletons.

This chain joins TRBV5-1 and TRBJ2-2; D remains unclear. This TCR was sampled from a person aged 18 to 59 who received the Ad26.COV2.S COVID-19 vaccine or a placebo. The sample in question was peripheral blood, obtained in a trial of Ad26.COV2.S vaccine versus placebo. CDR3 DNA: TGCGCCAGCAGCTTGACCCCGGCTGGAGCGAACACCGGGGAGCTGTTTTTT. This encodes CASSLTPAGANTGELFF.